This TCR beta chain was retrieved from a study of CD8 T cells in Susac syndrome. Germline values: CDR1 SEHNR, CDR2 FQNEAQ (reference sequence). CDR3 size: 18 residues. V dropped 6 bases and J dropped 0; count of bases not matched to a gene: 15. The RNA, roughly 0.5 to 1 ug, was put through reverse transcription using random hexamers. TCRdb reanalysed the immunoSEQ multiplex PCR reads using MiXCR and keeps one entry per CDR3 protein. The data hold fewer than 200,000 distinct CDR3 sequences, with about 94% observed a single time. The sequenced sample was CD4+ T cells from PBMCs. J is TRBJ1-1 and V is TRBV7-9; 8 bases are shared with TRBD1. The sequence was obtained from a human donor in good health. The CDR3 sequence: CASRQRFGQGSMNTEAFF. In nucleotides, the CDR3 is TGTGCCAGCAGACAGAGATTTGGACAGGGAAGTATGAACACTGAAGCTTTCTTT.